This T cell receptor beta chain is drawn from a study of OX40 agonist ivuxolimab in advanced cancers. Study overall: Participants, approximately 81% male, averaged approximately 65 years of age, ranging from roughly 20 to 79. Previous treatment with anti-PD-1, anti-PD-L1 or anti-CTLA-4 therapy was allowed; 40% had received some.

This CDR3 contains 14 residues. V was clipped by 7 bases and J by 7 bases; unmatched bases: 11. Looked up from germline, CDR1 is KGHSH and CDR2 is LQKENI. Here immunoSEQ multiplex PCR was the method, and the copy in TCRdb shows in-frame clones only, minus some. Of 50,000 to 60,000 clones in the sample, around 83% are singletons; the top ten hold roughly 4.7%. Patients with autoimmune history or systemic immunosuppression were excluded. This receptor was taken from an adult with an advanced solid tumor such as melanoma, head and neck, liver or kidney cancer. The material was CD4+ or CD8+ T cells sorted from blood, obtained in a trial of the OX40 agonist ivuxolimab. The chain joins TRBV18 to TRBJ1-2, with TRBD1 matching 8 bases. CDR3: CASLGQVDSGGYTF. The DNA of the CDR3 is TGTGCCAGCTTGGGACAGGTTGATTCGGGTGGCTACACCTTC.